This entry features one T cell receptor beta chain sequence. Its antigen remains unknown. In the same sample, other DNA sequences code for this CDR3. Autoimmune disease history or systemic immunosuppression was exclusionary. Libraries were prepared by immunoSEQ multiplex PCR; TCRdb keeps only in-frame clonotypes and omits some of them. The table shows some 23,000 clones, with roughly three quarters occurring only once. This CDR3 is 16 amino acids long. J lost 4 bases, V lost 0 bases, and 7 bases had no gene match. CDR1 and CDR2 (germline): MNHEY, SMNVEV (reference sequence). These data come from a study of OX40 agonist ivuxolimab in advanced cancers. Study overall: Patients were treated with ivuxolimab, an agonistic anti-OX40 (CD134) antibody.

Study-wide findings and caveats: More expanded clones were found, on average, in CD8+ than in CD4+ T cells. Specificity for antigen went undetermined in the expanded peripheral T cells.

V gene TRBV27 combines with J gene TRBJ1-2, with TRBD1 identical over 8 bases. This TCR derives from an adult with an advanced solid tumor such as melanoma, head and neck, liver or kidney cancer. The source material was CD4+ or CD8+ T cells sorted from blood, sampled in a trial of the OX40 agonist ivuxolimab. CDR3 residues: CASSLSPSTGAYGYTF. The CDR3 DNA reads TGTGCCAGCAGTTTATCCCCTTCGACAGGGGCCTATGGCTACACCTTC.